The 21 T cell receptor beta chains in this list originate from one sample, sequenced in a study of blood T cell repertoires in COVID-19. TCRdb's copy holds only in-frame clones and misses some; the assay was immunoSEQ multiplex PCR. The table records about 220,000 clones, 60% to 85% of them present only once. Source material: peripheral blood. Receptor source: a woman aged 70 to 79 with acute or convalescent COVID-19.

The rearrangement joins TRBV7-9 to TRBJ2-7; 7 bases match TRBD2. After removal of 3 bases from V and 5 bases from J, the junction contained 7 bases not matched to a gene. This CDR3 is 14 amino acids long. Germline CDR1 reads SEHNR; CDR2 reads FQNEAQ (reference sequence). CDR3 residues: CASSFDGGIDEQYF. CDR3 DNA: TGTGCCAGCAGCTTTGACGGGGGGATCGACGAGCAGTACTTC.

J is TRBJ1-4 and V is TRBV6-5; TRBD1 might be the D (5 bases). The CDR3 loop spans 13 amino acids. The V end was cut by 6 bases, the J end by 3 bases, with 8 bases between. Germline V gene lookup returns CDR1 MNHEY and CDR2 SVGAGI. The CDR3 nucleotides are TGTGCCAGCAGGGTGACAGCTAATGAAAAACTGTTTTTT. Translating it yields CASRVTANEKLFF.

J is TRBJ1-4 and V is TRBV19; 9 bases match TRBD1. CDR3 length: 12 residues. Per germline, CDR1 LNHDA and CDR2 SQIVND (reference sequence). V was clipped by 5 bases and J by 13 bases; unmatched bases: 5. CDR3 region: CASSGYRGRLFF. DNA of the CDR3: TGTGCCAGTAGTGGCTACAGGGGGCGACTGTTTTTT. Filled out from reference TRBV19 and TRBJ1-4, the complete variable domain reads DGGITQSPKYLFRKEGQNVTLSCEQNLNHDAMYWYRQDPGQGLRLIYYSQIVNDFQKGDIAEGYSVSREKKESFPLTVTSAQKNPTAFYLCASSGYRGRLFFGSGTQLSVL.

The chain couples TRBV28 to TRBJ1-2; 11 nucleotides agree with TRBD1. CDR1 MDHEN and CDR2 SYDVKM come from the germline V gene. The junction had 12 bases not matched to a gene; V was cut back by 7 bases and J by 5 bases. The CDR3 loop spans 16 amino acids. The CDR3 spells CASIGTGGEEGYGYTF. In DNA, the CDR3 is TGTGCCAGCATCGGGACAGGGGGTGAAGAGGGATATGGCTACACCTTC.

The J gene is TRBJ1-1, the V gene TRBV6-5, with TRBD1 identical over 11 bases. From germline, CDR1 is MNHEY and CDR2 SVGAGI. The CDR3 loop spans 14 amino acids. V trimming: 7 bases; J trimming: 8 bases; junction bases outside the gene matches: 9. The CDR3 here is CASTHRGQGAEAFF. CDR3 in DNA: TGTGCCAGCACCCACCGAGGACAGGGGGCGGAAGCTTTCTTT.

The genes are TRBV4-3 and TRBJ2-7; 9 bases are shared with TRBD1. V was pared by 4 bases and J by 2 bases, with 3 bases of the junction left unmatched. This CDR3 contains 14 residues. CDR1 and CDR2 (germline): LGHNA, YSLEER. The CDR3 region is CASSPDRGTYEQYF. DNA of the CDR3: TGCGCCAGCAGCCCAGACAGGGGGACCTACGAGCAGTACTTC.

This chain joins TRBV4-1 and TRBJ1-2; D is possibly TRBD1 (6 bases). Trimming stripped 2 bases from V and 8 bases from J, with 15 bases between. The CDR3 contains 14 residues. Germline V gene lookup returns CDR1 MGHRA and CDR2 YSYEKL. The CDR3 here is CASSQWQGLSGYTF. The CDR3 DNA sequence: TGCGCCAGCAGCCAATGGCAGGGGCTTAGCGGCTACACCTTC.

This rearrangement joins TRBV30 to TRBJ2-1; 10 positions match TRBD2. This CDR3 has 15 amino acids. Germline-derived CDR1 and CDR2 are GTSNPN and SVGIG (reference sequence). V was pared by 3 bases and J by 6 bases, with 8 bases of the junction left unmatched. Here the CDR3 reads CAWSEPSGGINEQFF. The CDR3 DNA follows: TGTGCCTGGAGCGAACCTAGCGGGGGTATCAATGAGCAGTTCTTC.

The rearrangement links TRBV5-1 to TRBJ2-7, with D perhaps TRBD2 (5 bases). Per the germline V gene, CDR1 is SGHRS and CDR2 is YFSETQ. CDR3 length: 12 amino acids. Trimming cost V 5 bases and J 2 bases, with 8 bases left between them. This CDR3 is CASRDGAYEQYF. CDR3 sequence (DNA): TGCGCCAGCAGGGACGGGGCCTACGAGCAGTACTTC. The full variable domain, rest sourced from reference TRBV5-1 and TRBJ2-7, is KAGVTQTPRYLIKTRGQQVTLSCSPISGHRSVSWYQQTPGQGLQFLFEYFSETQRNKGNFPGRFSGRQFSNSRSEMNVSTLELGDSALYLCASRDGAYEQYFGPGTRLTVT.

The CDR3 is CASSDRASRGEKLFF. CDR3 nucleotide sequence: TGTGCCAGTAGTGACCGGGCCTCCAGGGGTGAAAAACTGTTTTTT. The chain uses TRBV19 and TRBJ1-4; maybe TRBD1 (6 bases). Germline V gene sequence: CDR1 LNHDA, CDR2 SQIVND (reference sequence). CDR3 length: 15 residues. V was clipped by 5 bases and J by 7 bases, with 17 bases between them.

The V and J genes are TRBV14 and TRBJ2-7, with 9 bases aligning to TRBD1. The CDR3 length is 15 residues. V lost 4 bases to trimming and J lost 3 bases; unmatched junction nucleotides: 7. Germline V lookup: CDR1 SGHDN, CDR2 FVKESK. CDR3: CASSPGTGKGYEQYF. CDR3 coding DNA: TGTGCCAGCAGCCCTGGGACAGGGAAGGGCTACGAGCAGTACTTC.

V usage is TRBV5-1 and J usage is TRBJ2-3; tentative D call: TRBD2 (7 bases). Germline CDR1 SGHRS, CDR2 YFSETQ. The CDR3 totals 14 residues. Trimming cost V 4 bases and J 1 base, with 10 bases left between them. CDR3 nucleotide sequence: TGCGCCAGCAGCGGGGGGGCAGGCACAGATACGCAGTATTTT. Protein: CASSGGAGTDTQYF.

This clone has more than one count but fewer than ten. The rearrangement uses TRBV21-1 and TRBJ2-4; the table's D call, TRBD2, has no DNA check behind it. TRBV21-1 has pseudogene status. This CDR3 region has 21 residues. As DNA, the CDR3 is TGTGCCAGCAGCAAAGGGGCCCCCTGCGGAGGGAACACTATAGCCAAAAACATTCAGTACTTC. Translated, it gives CASSKGAPCGGNTIAKNIQYF.

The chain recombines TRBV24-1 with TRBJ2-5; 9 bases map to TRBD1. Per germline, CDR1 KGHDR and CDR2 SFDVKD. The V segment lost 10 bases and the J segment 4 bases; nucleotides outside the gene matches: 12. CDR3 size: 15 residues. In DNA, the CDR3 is TGTGCCACTTCTCTCCAGGGACAGGGAGGAGAGACCCAGTACTTC. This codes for CATSLQGQGGETQYF.

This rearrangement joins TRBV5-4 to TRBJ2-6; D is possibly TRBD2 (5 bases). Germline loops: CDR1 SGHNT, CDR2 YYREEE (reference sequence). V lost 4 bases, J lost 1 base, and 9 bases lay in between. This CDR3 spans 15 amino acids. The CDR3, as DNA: TGTGCCAGCAGCCCGGGGAATTCTGGGGCCAACGTCCTGACTTTC. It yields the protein CASSPGNSGANVLTF.

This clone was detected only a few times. Here the CDR3 DNA reads TGTGCCAGCAGCCCGCCGGGGACCGGGGAGCTGTTTTTT. Its protein product is CASSPPGTGELFF. The chain couples TRBV3-1 (or the pseudogene TRBV3-2) to TRBJ2-2, with D maybe TRBD2 (5 bases). The length of the CDR3 is 13 residues. Trimming removed 4 bases from V and 5 bases from J, with 8 bases in between. CDR1 LGHDT and CDR2 YNNKEL come from the germline V gene (reference sequence).

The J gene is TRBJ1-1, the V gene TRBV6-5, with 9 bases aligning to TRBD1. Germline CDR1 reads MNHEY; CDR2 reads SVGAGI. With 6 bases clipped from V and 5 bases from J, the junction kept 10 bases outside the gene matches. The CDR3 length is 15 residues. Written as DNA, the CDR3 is TGTGCCAGCAGACGCCCGGGACAGGGAGGGACTGAAGCTTTCTTT. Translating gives CASRRPGQGGTEAFF.

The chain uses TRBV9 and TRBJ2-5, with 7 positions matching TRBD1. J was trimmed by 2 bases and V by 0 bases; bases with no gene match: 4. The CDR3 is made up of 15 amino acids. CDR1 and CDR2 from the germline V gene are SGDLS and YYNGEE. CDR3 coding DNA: TGTGCCAGCAGCGTAGACGGGACAGTGCAAGAGACCCAGTACTTC. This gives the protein CASSVDGTVQETQYF.

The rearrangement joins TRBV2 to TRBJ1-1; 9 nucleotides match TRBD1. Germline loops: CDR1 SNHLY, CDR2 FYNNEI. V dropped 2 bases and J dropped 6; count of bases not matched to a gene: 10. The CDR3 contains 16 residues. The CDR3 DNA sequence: TGTGCCAGCAGTGAAAGCGGGACAGGGAGGGTTGCTGAAGCTTTCTTT. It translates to CASSESGTGRVAEAFF. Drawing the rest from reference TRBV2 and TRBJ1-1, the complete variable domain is EPEVTQTPSHQVTQMGQEVILRCVPISNHLYFYWYRQILGQKVEFLVSFYNNEISEKSEIFDDQFSVERPDGSNFTLKIRSTKLEDSAMYFCASSESGTGRVAEAFFGQGTRLTVV.

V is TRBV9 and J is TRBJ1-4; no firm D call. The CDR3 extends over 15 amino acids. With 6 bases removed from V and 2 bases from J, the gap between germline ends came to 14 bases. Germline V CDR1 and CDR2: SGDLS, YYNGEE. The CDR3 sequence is CASTPWEGTNEKLFF. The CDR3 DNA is TGTGCCAGCACCCCGTGGGAGGGTACTAATGAAAAACTGTTTTTT.

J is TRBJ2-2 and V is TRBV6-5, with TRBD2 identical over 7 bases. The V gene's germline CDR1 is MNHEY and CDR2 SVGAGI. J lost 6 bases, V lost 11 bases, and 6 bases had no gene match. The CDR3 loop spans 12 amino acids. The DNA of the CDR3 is TGTGCCGGGGGGGGTAATGCCGGGGAGCTGTTTTTT. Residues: CAGGGNAGELFF.